This TCR beta chain was profiled in a study of blood T cell repertoires in COVID-19. In the study overall: Acute-phase and convalescent COVID-19 samples originated in the United States, Italy and Spain. PBMCs, B-cell-depleted T cells, or T cells were the source of the cDNA or gDNA that made up the material.

V was trimmed by 0 bases and J by 4 bases, leaving 4 bases between them. This CDR3 spans 13 amino acids. The germline V gene has CDR1 LGHNA and CDR2 YNFKEQ. Sequencing was performed with immunoSEQ multiplex PCR; in TCRdb, only in-frame clones are kept and a portion is missing. The data hold 29,000 or so clones, with 80% to 90% observed a single time. The chain carries TRBV4-2 and TRBJ1-3; no clear D gene. The TCR sequence derives from a human donor in a cohort sampled during active COVID-19. Source material: peripheral blood. In DNA, the CDR3 is TGTGCCAGCAGCCAAGATTCAGGAAACACCATATATTTT. Protein sequence: CASSQDSGNTIYF.